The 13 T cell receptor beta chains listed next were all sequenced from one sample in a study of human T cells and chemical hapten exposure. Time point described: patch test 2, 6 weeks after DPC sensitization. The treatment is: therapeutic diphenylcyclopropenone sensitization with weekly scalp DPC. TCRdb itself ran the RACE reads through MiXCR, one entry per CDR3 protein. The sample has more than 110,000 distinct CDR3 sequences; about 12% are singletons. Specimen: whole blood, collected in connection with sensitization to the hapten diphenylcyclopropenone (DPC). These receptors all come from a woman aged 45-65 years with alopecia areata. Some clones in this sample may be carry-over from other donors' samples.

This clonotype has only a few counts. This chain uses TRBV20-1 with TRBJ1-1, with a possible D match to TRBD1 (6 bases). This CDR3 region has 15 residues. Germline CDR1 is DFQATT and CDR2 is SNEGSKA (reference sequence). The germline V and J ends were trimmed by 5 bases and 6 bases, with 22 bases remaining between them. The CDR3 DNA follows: TGCAGTGCTCCGACAGGTCCCTGGAGGGCGGCTGAAGCTTTCTTT. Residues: CSAPTGPWRAAEAFF.

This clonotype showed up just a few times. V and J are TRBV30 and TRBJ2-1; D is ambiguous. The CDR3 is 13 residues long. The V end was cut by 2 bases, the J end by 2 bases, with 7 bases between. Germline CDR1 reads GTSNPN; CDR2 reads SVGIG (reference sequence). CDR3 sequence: CAWSHITYNEQFF. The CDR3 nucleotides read TGTGCCTGGAGTCACATTACCTACAATGAGCAGTTCTTC.

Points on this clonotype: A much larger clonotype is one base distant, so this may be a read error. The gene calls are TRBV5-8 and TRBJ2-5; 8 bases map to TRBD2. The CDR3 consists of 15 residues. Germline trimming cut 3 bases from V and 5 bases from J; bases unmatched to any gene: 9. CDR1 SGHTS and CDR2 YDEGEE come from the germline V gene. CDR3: CASSSLAGGMETQYF. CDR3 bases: TGTGCCAGCAGCTCCCTCGCGGGAGGTATGGAGACCCAGTACTTC. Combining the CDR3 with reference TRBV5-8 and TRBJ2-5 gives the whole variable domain EAGVTQSPTHLIKTRGQQATLRCSPISGHTSVYWYQQALGLGLQFLLWYDEGEERNRGNFPPRFSGRQFPNYSSELNVNALELEDSALYLCASSSLAGGMETQYFGPGTRLLVL.

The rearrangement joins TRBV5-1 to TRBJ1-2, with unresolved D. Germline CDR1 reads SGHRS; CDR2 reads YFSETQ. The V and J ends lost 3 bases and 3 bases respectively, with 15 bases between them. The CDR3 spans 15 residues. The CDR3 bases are TGCGCCAGCAGCTCGGAACTTCACGGGGACTATGGCTACACCTTC. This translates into CASSSELHGDYGYTF. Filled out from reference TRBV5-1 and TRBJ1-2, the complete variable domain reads KAGVTQTPRYLIKTRGQQVTLSCSPISGHRSVSWYQQTPGQGLQFLFEYFSETQRNKGNFPGRFSGRQFSNSRSEMNVSTLELGDSALYLCASSSELHGDYGYTFGSGTRLTVV.

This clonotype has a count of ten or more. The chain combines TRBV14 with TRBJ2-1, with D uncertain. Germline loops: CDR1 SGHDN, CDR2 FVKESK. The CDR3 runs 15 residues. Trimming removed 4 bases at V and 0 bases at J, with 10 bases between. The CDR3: CASSPLVSSYNEQFF. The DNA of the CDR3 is TGTGCCAGCAGCCCCCTCGTAAGCTCCTACAATGAGCAGTTCTTC.

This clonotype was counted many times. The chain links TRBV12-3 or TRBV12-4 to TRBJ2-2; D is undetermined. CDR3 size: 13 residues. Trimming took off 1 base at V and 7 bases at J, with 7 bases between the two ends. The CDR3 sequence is CASSLGEYGELFF. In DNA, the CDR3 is TGTGCCAGCAGTTTAGGAGAATACGGGGAGCTGTTTTTT.

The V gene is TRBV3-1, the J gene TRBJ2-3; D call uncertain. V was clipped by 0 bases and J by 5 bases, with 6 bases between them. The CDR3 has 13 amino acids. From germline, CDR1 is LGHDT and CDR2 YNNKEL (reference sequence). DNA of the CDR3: TGTGCCAGCAGCCAAGACGAATTAGATACGCAGTATTTT. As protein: CASSQDELDTQYF.

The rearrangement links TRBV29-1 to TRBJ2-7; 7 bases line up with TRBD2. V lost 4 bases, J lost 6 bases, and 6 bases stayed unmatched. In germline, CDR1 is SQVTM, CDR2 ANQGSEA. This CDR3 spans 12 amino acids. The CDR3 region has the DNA TGCAGCGTTGTTGGCGGGGGTGCCGAGCAGTACTTC. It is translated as CSVVGGGAEQYF.

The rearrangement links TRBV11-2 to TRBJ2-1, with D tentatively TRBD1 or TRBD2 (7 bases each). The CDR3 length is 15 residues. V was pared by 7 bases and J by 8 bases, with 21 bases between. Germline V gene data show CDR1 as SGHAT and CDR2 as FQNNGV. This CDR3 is CASNLRGGGLYEQFF. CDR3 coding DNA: TGTGCCAGCAACCTGAGGGGAGGGGGCTTGTATGAGCAGTTCTTC.

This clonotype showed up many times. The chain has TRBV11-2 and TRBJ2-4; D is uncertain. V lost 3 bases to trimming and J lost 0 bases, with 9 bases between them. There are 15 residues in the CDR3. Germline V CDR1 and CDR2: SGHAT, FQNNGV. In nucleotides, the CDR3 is TGTGCCAGCAGCTTGAAGATGATAGCCAAAAACATTCAGTACTTC. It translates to CASSLKMIAKNIQYF.

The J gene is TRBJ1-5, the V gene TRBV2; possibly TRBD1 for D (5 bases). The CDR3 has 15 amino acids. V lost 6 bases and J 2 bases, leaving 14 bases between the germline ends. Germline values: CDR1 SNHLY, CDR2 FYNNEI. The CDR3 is CASRDGTVGNQPQHF. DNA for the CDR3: TGTGCCAGCAGGGACGGGACGGTCGGCAATCAGCCCCAGCATTTT.

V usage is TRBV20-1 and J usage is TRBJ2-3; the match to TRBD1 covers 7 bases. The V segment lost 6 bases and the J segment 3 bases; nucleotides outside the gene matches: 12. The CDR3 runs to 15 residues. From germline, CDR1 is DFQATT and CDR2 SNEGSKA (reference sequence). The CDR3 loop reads CSAPDRAVGTDTQYF. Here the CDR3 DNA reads TGCAGTGCCCCTGACAGGGCGGTCGGGACAGATACGCAGTATTTT.

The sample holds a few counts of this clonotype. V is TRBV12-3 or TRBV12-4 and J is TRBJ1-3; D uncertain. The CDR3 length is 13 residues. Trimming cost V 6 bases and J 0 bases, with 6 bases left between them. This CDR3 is CASSRDSGNTIYF. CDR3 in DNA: TGTGCCAGCAGCCGGGACTCTGGAAACACCATATATTTT.